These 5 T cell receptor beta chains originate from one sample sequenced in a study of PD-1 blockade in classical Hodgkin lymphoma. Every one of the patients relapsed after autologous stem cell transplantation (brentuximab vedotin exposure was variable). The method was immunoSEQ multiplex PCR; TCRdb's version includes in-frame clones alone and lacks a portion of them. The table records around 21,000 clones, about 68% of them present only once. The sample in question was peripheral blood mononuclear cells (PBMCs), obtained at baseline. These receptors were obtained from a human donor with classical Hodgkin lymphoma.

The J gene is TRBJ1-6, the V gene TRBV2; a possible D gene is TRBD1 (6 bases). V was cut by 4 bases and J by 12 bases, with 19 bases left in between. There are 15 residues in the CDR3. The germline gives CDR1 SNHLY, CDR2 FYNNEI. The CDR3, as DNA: TGTGCCAGCAGTGCCCGGACCTTCGGGGGGCAACCCCTCCACTTT. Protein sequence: CASSARTFGGQPLHF. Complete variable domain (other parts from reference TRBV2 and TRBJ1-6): EPEVTQTPSHQVTQMGQEVILRCVPISNHLYFYWYRQILGQKVEFLVSFYNNEISEKSEIFDDQFSVERPDGSNFTLKIRSTKLEDSAMYFCASSARTFGGQPLHFGNGTRLTVT.

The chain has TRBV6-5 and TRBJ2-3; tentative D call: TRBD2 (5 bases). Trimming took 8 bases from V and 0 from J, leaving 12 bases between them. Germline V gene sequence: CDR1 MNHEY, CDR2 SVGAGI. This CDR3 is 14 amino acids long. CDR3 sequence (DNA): TGTGCCAGCGGGAGTTTCTCTAGCACAGATACGCAGTATTTT. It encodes CASGSFSSTDTQYF.

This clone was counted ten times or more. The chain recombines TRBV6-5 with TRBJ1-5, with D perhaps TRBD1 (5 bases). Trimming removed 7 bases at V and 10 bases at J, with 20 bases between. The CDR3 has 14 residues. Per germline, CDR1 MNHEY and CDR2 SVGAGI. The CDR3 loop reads CASNKENWGGPQHF. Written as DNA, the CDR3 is TGTGCCAGCAATAAGGAAAATTGGGGGGGTCCCCAGCATTTT.

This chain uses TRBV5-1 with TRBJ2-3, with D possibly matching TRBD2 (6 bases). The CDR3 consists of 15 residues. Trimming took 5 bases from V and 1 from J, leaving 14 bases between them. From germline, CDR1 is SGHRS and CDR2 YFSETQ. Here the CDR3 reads CASRWGDSGTDTQYF. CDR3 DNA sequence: TGCGCCAGCAGGTGGGGGGACTCTGGCACAGATACGCAGTATTTT.

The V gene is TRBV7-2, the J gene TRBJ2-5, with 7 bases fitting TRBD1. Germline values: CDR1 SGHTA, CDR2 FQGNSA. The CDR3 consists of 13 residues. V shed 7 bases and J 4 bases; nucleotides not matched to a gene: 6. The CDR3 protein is CASTGGGRETQYF. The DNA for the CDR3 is TGTGCCAGCACAGGGGGTGGGCGAGAGACCCAGTACTTC.